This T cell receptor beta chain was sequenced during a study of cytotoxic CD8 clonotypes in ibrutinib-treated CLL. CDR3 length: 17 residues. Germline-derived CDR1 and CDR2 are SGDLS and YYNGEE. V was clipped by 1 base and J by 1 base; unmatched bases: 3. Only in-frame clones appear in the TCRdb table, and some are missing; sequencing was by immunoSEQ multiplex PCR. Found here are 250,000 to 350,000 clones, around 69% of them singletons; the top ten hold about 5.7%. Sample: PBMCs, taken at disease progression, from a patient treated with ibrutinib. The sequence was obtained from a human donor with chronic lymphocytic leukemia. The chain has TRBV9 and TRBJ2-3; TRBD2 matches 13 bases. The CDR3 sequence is CASSVTSGRAGTDTQYF. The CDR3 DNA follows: TGTGCCAGCAGCGTAACTAGCGGGAGGGCCGGCACAGATACGCAGTATTTT.